The 27 T cell receptor beta chains in this list originate from one sample, sequenced in a study of beta chain features in type 1 diabetes. What was sequenced were expressed TCRB transcripts, since all of the isolated RNA had been reverse transcribed. The data were produced by immunoSEQ multiplex PCR, yet TCRdb's version contains in-frame clones alone and is incomplete. The top ten hold 1% of the sample, which has around 300,000 clones, about 8.5% seen once. The source material was central memory CD4+ T cells from blood. The source of these receptors is a woman younger than 30 in good health.

This clone turned up a few times. This chain uses TRBV7-2 with TRBJ2-4; TRBD2 might be the D (6 bases). The CDR3 extends over 13 amino acids. V was cut by 5 bases and J by 8 bases, with 13 bases left in between. Germline V gives CDR1 SGHTA, CDR2 FQGNSA. CDR3 bases: TGTGCCAGCAGCCCCGGGAGTTTCGACATTCAGTACTTC. Translated, it gives CASSPGSFDIQYF.

This clone was seen a few times. A read error is likely here: a far larger clone is one base away. V gene TRBV29-1 combines with J gene TRBJ2-5; D may be TRBD1 (5 bases). The CDR3 spans 12 residues. V was trimmed by 7 bases and J by 4 bases, leaving 13 bases between them. Germline V gene data show CDR1 as SQVTM and CDR2 as ANQGSEA. The CDR3 loop reads CSGRQGGETQYF. As DNA, the CDR3 is TGCAGCGGTCGTCAGGGTGGAGAGACCCAGTACTTC.

This clone was found a few times. This chain joins TRBV7-9 and TRBJ2-2; D is unresolved. Germline V gives CDR1 SEHNR, CDR2 FQNEAQ (reference sequence). The length of the CDR3 is 14 residues. The V end lost 2 bases, the J end lost 1 base, and 5 bases lay between the germline ends. CDR3 sequence: CASSLIRNTGELFF. CDR3 sequence (DNA): TGTGCCAGCAGCTTAATTAGGAACACCGGGGAGCTGTTTTTT.

This clone was detected a few times. The V gene is TRBV10-2, the J gene TRBJ2-1; 9 bases line up with TRBD2. This CDR3 comprises 14 residues. The J segment lost 9 bases and the V segment lost 8 bases, leaving 11 bases of the junction unmatched. From germline, CDR1 is WSHSY and CDR2 SAAADI. CDR3 protein: CASRRRGLAVEQFF. CDR3 in DNA: TGCGCCAGCCGCAGGAGGGGACTAGCCGTTGAGCAGTTCTTC.

This clone was seen a few times. The chain uses TRBV5-6 and TRBJ2-5; 11 bases match TRBD1. The CDR3 has 18 amino acids. Germline trimming cut 2 bases from V and 5 bases from J; bases unmatched to any gene: 14. CDR1 SGHDT and CDR2 YYEEEE come from the germline V gene. CDR3 DNA sequence: TGTGCCAGCAGCTTCCCACGTACCCGGGACAGGGGGACGGAGACCCAGTACTTC. This translates into CASSFPRTRDRGTETQYF.

This clone came up a few times. The chain carries TRBV18 and TRBJ1-2; D remains unclear. Trimming pared 4 bases from V and 6 bases from J, leaving 6 bases between. CDR1 and CDR2 from the germline V gene are KGHSH and LQKENI. The CDR3 is 11 residues long. The CDR3 DNA follows: TGTGCCAGCTCACTGAAGGATGGCTACACCTTC. Amino acids: CASSLKDGYTF.

This clone was observed a few times. Other DNA sequences of this sample code for an identical CDR3. The chain employs TRBV20-1 and TRBJ1-3; D ambiguous. The length of the CDR3 is 11 residues. Germline loops: CDR1 DFQATT, CDR2 SNEGSKA (reference sequence). V was pared by 6 bases and J by 4 bases, with 7 bases between. This CDR3 is CSAEQGNTIYF. The DNA for the CDR3 is TGCAGTGCGGAACAGGGAAACACCATATATTTT.

This clone has only a few counts. V and J are TRBV9 and TRBJ1-1; perhaps TRBD1 as D (5 bases). Germline CDR1 reads SGDLS; CDR2 reads YYNGEE. There are 15 residues in the CDR3. The V gene lost 4 bases and the J gene lost 0 bases, with 13 bases spanning the gap. For the CDR3, the DNA is TGTGCCAGCAGCAAGCTCGGACAAATGAACACTGAAGCTTTCTTT. This sequence encodes CASSKLGQMNTEAFF.

Comments on this clone: A single base is all that separates this from a far larger clone, so a read error is likely. The genes are TRBV2 and TRBJ2-1; TRBD1 aligns across 7 bases. Germline assignment: CDR1 SNHLY and CDR2 FYNNEI. The CDR3 contains 14 residues. J was trimmed by 0 bases and V by 6 bases; bases with no gene match: 2. CDR3 sequence (DNA): TGTGCCAGCAGGGGACAGCCCTCCTACAATGAGCAGTTCTTC. Translation gives CASRGQPSYNEQFF. Combining the CDR3 with reference TRBV2 and TRBJ2-1 gives the whole variable domain EPEVTQTPSHQVTQMGQEVILRCVPISNHLYFYWYRQILGQKVEFLVSFYNNEISEKSEIFDDQFSVERPDGSNFTLKIRSTKLEDSAMYFCASRGQPSYNEQFFGPGTRLTVL.

The rearrangement links TRBV9 to TRBJ2-2, with a tentative D call TRBD2 (6 bases). Germline CDR1 is SGDLS and CDR2 is YYNGEE. V was trimmed by 0 bases and J by 4 bases, leaving 10 bases between them. The CDR3 has 15 residues. The CDR3 bases are TGTGCCAGCAGCGTAGACGGGGGAATCACCGGGGAGCTGTTTTTT. Protein product: CASSVDGGITGELFF.

This clone was picked up a small number of times. V and J are TRBV9 and TRBJ2-1, with D tentatively TRBD2 (5 bases). This CDR3 comprises 15 residues. In germline, CDR1 is SGDLS, CDR2 YYNGEE. Trimming removed 3 bases at V and 0 bases at J, with 10 bases between. CDR3 in DNA: TGTGCCAGCAGCGCCAGCGGTAGCTCCTACAATGAGCAGTTCTTC. Translating it yields CASSASGSSYNEQFF.

This clone was seen only a few times. This CDR3 is CASSILTGGDIQYF. CDR3 bases: TGTGCCAGTAGTATTCTGACAGGGGGAGACATTCAGTACTTC. V is TRBV19 and J is TRBJ2-4; TRBD1 aligns across 9 bases. This CDR3 is 14 amino acids long. V lost 3 bases and J lost 8; bases outside the gene matches: 5. The germline V gene encodes CDR1 LNHDA and CDR2 SQIVND (reference sequence).

Only a few counts were recorded for this clone. As DNA, the CDR3 is TGTGCCAGCAGCTCCGACATACTCGGGGGCTACACCTTC. It codes for CASSSDILGGYTF. V gene TRBV11-2 combines with J gene TRBJ1-2; D is undetermined. Trimming cost V 4 bases and J 8 bases, with 14 bases left between them. CDR1 SGHAT and CDR2 FQNNGV come from the germline V gene. The CDR3 consists of 13 residues.

In DNA form, the CDR3 reads TGTGCCAGCAGCCTAGGACTAGCGGAGGGATCAGATACGCAGTATTTT. Translating it yields CASSLGLAEGSDTQYF. This sequence joins TRBV7-9 and TRBJ2-3; 10 bases line up with TRBD2. V lost 5 bases and J lost 4; bases outside the gene matches: 9. The germline CDR1 and CDR2 sequences are SEHNR and FQNEAQ (reference sequence). The CDR3 has 16 amino acids.

This clone occurred a few times. The rearrangement joins TRBV7-6 to TRBJ2-3; 8 nucleotides match TRBD2. V trimming: 1 base; J trimming: 4 bases; junction bases outside the gene matches: 1. The CDR3 has 14 amino acids. Per germline, CDR1 SGHVS and CDR2 FNYEAQ. CDR3 residues: CASSLVLAADTQYF. DNA for the CDR3: TGTGCCAGCAGCTTAGTACTAGCGGCAGATACGCAGTATTTT.

The sample holds a few counts of this clone. The chain uses TRBV25-1 and TRBJ1-1; TRBD1 matches at 9 bases. Germline V gene sequence: CDR1 MGHDK, CDR2 SYGVNS. V shed 6 bases, J shed 2 bases, and the junction held 10 bases outside the gene matches. This CDR3 is 16 amino acids long. CDR3 loop: CASRIGQGRYNTEAFF. The CDR3 DNA follows: TGTGCCAGCAGGATCGGACAGGGGAGATACAACACTGAAGCTTTCTTT.

This chain links TRBV7-8 with TRBJ1-2, with TRBD1 identical over 8 bases. The CDR3 has 14 residues. V shed 2 bases and J 3 bases; nucleotides not matched to a gene: 2. Germline CDR1 and CDR2: SGHVS and FQNEAQ. CDR3: CASSLMDRDYGYTF. In DNA, the CDR3 is TGTGCCAGCAGCTTAATGGACAGGGACTATGGCTACACCTTC. The variable domain in full, completed from reference TRBV7-8 and TRBJ1-2, reads GAGVSQSPRYKVAKRGQDVALRCDPISGHVSLFWYQQALGQGPEFLTYFQNEAQLDKSGLPSDRFFAERPEGSVSTLKIQRTQQEDSAVYLCASSLMDRDYGYTFGSGTRLTVV.

This clone was picked up a small number of times. The V call is TRBV7-3, the J call TRBJ2-3; D unclear. This CDR3 is 15 amino acids long. Germline V gene sequence: CDR1 SGHTA, CDR2 FQGTGA. V dropped 8 bases and J dropped 0 bases, with 15 bases sitting between them. The CDR3 DNA reads TGTGCCAGCCGCGCTGGGCCCGACAGCACAGATACGCAGTATTTT. This translates into CASRAGPDSTDTQYF. Drawing the rest from reference TRBV7-3 and TRBJ2-3, the complete variable domain is GAGVSQTPSNKVTEKGKYVELRCDPISGHTALYWYRQSLGQGPEFLIYFQGTGAADDSGLPNDRFFAVRPEGSVSTLKIQRTERGDSAVYLCASRAGPDSTDTQYFGPGTRLTVL.

This clone showed up just a few times. The chain employs TRBV7-9 and TRBJ2-1; D gene ambiguous. The CDR3 covers 14 residues. The ends were cut back, 0 bases at V and 2 bases at J, with 5 bases in the middle. Germline assignment: CDR1 SEHNR and CDR2 FQNEAQ (reference sequence). CDR3 residues: CASSLAETYNEQFF. The CDR3 region has the DNA TGTGCCAGCAGCTTAGCGGAGACCTACAATGAGCAGTTCTTC.

This clone was seen only a few times. This chain uses TRBV7-2 with TRBJ2-2, with 7 positions matching TRBD2. Germline CDR1 is SGHTA and CDR2 is FQGNSA. There are 17 residues in the CDR3. V was pared by 1 base and J by 6 bases, with 11 bases of the junction left unmatched. CDR3 protein: CASSLVHGGLLPGELFF. As DNA, the CDR3 is TGTGCCAGCAGCTTAGTTCACGGGGGGTTGCTTCCCGGGGAGCTGTTTTTT.

The sample holds a few counts of this clone. The chain has TRBV15 and TRBJ2-6; D uncertain. This CDR3 is 15 amino acids long. V gave up 2 bases and J gave up 4 bases, with 9 bases separating them. Germline V gene data show CDR1 as LNHNV and CDR2 as YYDKDF (reference sequence). The CDR3 bases are TGTGCCACCAGCAGAATGAGTGCGGGGGCCAACGTCCTGACTTTC. Its translation is CATSRMSAGANVLTF.

This clone was seen a few times. This sequence joins TRBV7-2 and TRBJ2-5; D not certain. Trimming stripped 0 bases from V and 5 bases from J, with 10 bases between. Germline V lookup: CDR1 SGHTA, CDR2 FQGNSA. This CDR3 spans 14 amino acids. The CDR3 DNA sequence: TGTGCCAGCAGCTTAGCGGGGTCCCGCGAGACCCAGTACTTC. Protein sequence: CASSLAGSRETQYF.

The rearrangement joins TRBV19 to TRBJ2-6; D is unresolved. The V end lost 3 bases, the J end lost 0 bases, and 9 bases lay between the germline ends. The germline V gene encodes CDR1 LNHDA and CDR2 SQIVND (reference sequence). This CDR3 spans 16 amino acids. The CDR3 protein is CASSILGISGANVLTF. Here the CDR3 DNA reads TGTGCCAGTAGTATTCTAGGGATCTCTGGGGCCAACGTCCTGACTTTC.

CDR3 in DNA: TGTGCCAGCAGCTTAAGGACGGGGCGCCAAGAGACCCAGTACTTC. Translated: CASSLRTGRQETQYF. This chain links TRBV7-2 with TRBJ2-5; either TRBD1 or TRBD2 may fit D (5 bases each). V dropped 2 bases and J dropped 1 base, with 11 bases sitting between them. Per germline, CDR1 SGHTA and CDR2 FQGNSA. The CDR3 sequence is 15 residues long.

This clone has only a few counts. The J gene is TRBJ2-7, the V gene TRBV5-1, with D tentatively TRBD2 (5 bases). V was shortened by 0 bases and J by 5 bases, with 9 bases between the two germline ends. There are 13 residues in the CDR3. CDR1 and CDR2 from the germline V gene are SGHRS and YFSETQ. The CDR3 loop reads CASSLAGLHEQYV. As DNA, the CDR3 is TGCGCCAGCAGCTTGGCGGGGTTGCACGAGCAGTACGTC.

This chain connects TRBV28 to TRBJ1-5, with 7 bases that match TRBD1. CDR1 is MDHEN, CDR2 SYDVKM, per germline. The CDR3 contains 18 residues. V shed 1 base and J 0 bases; nucleotides not matched to a gene: 9. The CDR3 nucleotides are TGTGCCAGCAGTTTATCCCCCCACAGGGGATATAGCAATCAGCCCCAGCATTTT. As protein: CASSLSPHRGYSNQPQHF.

J is TRBJ2-6 and V is TRBV25-1; D unclear. The CDR3 contains 14 residues. V lost 2 bases and J lost 2, with 4 bases in between. Germline V lookup: CDR1 MGHDK, CDR2 SYGVNS. CDR3 protein: CASSEGPGANVLTF. The CDR3 DNA sequence: TGTGCCAGCAGTGAAGGCCCTGGGGCCAACGTCCTGACTTTC. The variable domain in full, with the rest retrieved from reference TRBV25-1 and TRBJ2-6, is EADIYQTPRYLVIGTGKKITLECSQTMGHDKMYWYQQDPGMELHLIHYSYGVNSTEKGDLSSESTVSRIRTEHFPLTLESARPSHTSQYLCASSEGPGANVLTFGAGSRLTVL.